This T cell receptor beta chain was sequenced during a study of T cell responses to AZD1222 COVID-19 vaccine. General study results and limits: Rises in breadth and depth of Spike-specific TCRs came after two AZD1222 doses.

Sequencing was performed with immunoSEQ multiplex PCR; in TCRdb, only in-frame clones are kept and a portion is missing. Of fewer than 110,000 clones in the sample, 85% to 95% were seen once. On this clone itself: Its specificity is unknown.

The CDR3 sequence is 14 residues long. Trimming shortened V by 8 bases and J by 0 bases, and 10 bases separated the two germline ends. Germline assignment: CDR1 MRHNA and CDR2 SNTAGT. The V and J genes are TRBV6-4 and TRBJ2-2; weak D call: TRBD2 (5 bases). This sequence was found in an adult who received the AZD1222 COVID-19 vaccine. The specimen was peripheral blood, collected 28 days after the second AZD1222 dose. The CDR3 DNA is TGTGCCAGCGGACGGACTCCGAACACCGGGGAGCTGTTTTTT. It is translated as CASGRTPNTGELFF.